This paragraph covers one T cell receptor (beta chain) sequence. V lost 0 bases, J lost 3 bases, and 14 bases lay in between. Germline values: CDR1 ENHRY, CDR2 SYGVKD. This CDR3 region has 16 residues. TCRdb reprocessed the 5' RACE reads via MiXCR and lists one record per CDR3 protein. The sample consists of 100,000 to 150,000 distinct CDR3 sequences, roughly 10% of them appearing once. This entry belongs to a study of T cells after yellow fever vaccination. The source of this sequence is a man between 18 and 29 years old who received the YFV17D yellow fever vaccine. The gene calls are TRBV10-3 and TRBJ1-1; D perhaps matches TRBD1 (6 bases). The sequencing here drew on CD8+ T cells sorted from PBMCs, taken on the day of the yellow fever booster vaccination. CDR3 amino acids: CAISESSEGGDTEAFF. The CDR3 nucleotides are TGTGCCATCAGTGAGTCGAGTGAAGGGGGAGACACTGAAGCTTTCTTT.